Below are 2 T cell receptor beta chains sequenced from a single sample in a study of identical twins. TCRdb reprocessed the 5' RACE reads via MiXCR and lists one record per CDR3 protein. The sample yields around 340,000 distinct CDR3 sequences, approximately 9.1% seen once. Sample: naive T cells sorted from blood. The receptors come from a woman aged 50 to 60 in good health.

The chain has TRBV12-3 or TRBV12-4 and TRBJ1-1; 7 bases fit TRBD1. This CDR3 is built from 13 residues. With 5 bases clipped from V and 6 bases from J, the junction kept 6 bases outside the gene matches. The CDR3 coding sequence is TGTGCCAGCAGTACCCGACAGGGCCCTGAAGCTTTCTTT. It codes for CASSTRQGPEAFF.

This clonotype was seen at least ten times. The CDR3 is CASGYRGSGANVLTF. CDR3 DNA sequence: TGTGCCAGCGGGTACAGGGGTTCCGGGGCCAACGTCCTGACTTTC. This chain links TRBV12-3 or TRBV12-4 with TRBJ2-6, with 7 bases that match TRBD1. The CDR3 is 15 amino acids. The J segment lost 4 bases and the V segment lost 8 bases, leaving 8 bases of the junction unmatched.